This T cell receptor beta chain was captured in a study of blood T cell repertoires in COVID-19. Study background: Samples representing acute and convalescent COVID-19 were sourced from the United States, Italy and Spain. T cells, B-cell-depleted T cells, or PBMCs provided the cDNA or gDNA that served as material.

The trim removed 5 bases at V and 14 bases at J, leaving 19 bases unmatched. CDR3 length: 17 residues. Germline V gene lookup returns CDR1 MNHEY and CDR2 SMNVEV (reference sequence). As handled by the study authors: Nucleated cell number was recorded as an estimate derived from reference gene primer amplification. Here immunoSEQ multiplex PCR was the method, and the copy in TCRdb shows in-frame clones only, minus some. Clone size and V and J calls were adopted from that table, with D and trimming inferred from the DNA. The table shows about 400,000 clones, with about 89% occurring only once. A few counts support this clone.

This clonotype was obtained from a man aged 35-49 years with acute or convalescent COVID-19. The chain is built from TRBV27 and TRBJ1-6; TRBD1 aligns across 9 bases. The sequencing sample was made of peripheral blood. The CDR3 here is CASSHPAMRTGARALHF. CDR3 nucleotides: TGTGCCAGCAGTCACCCCGCGATGAGGACAGGGGCGCGAGCCCTCCACTTT.